This TCR beta chain was recorded in a study of blood T cell repertoires in COVID-19 (dated by TCRdb to 2019 to 2021). About the investigation overall: Samples from collaborators originated in the United States, Italy and Spain and spanned both the acute and convalescent phases of COVID-19. The prospective study material was composed of cDNA or gDNA derived from T cells, B-cell-depleted T cells, or PBMCs. Where available, HLA class I and class II types were taken from metadata supplied by the sample provider and were not determined by assay-based typing. Deeply sampled blood TCRbeta repertoires from subjects exposed to, actively infected with, or recovered from COVID-19 were included in the dataset. The samples were drawn from two sources: the first 160 participants of the ongoing ImmuneRACE study, and 1,000 to 1,500 subjects contributed by 6 global collaborators. The repertoires were made available in a free public database intended to serve as a resource for research on the immune response to SARS-CoV-2. Sample metadata almost always included a de-identified subject ID, COVID-19 status, age in years and sex.

Relative to germline, V is 1 base shorter and J is 0 bases shorter, with 6 bases between their ends. CDR1 and CDR2 are drawn from the germline V gene: SGHAT, FQNNGV. From cysteine to phenylalanine, the CDR3 is 14 amino acids long. Only the CDR3 DNA is retained, 42 bases long and in frame from the first base. What the authors observed across the whole study: Clinical and demographic metadata were provided uncurated, with the amount varying by source and participant.

TCRbeta CDR3 regions were amplified from genomic DNA using the immunoSEQ Assay, a bias-controlled multiplex PCR. In the authors' own workflow: The number of nucleated cells in each sample was estimated by amplification of reference gene primers within the assay. To quantify the absolute abundance of each unique TCRbeta CDR3 rearrangement, sequence reads were collapsed and filtered. For each sample, productive Simpson clonality was calculated as the square root of Simpson's diversity index across productive rearrangements. Drawn from immuneACCESS, this table holds only the in-frame rearrangements with V and J called that TCRdb kept. Clones are partly lost; checked studies trace under half to an unresolved V gene and leave the rest unexplained. The V and J calls and clone size are taken from that table; D and trimming were inferred from the DNA. The sample data list more than 200,000 clones, and approximately 78% of these were observed just once. The ten largest clonotypes hold more than 9% of the sample.

Each collaborating institution followed its own protocols to collect whole blood in K2EDTA tubes. Collaborator samples were shipped for TCRbeta analysis as frozen whole blood, isolated PBMCs, or DNA extracted from either sample type. As regards this clone: Its antigen is still unknown. One base away lies a much larger clone, so this may be a sequencing read error.

Material for sequencing was peripheral blood. This sequence uses TRBV11-2 and TRBJ1-1; the D gene is possibly TRBD1, with 5 bases matching. The origin of this receptor is an elderly woman with acute or convalescent COVID-19. This receptor has the CDR3 CASSLARVNTEAFF. The sequence in DNA is TGTGCCAGCAGCTTAGCCAGGGTGAACACTGAAGCTTTCTTT.